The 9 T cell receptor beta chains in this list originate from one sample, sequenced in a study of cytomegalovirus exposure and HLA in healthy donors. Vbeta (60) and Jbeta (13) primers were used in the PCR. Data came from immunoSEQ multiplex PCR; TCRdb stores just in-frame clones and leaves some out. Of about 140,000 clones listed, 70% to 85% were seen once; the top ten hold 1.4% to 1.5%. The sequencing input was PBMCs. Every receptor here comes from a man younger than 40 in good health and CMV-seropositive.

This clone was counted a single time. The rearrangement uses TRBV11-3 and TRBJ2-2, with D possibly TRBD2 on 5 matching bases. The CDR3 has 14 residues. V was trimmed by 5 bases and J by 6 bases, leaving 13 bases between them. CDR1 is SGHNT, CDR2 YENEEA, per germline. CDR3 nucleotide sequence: TGTGCCAGCAGCCAAACTAGGTCGGCCGGGGAGCTGTTTTTT. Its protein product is CASSQTRSAGELFF. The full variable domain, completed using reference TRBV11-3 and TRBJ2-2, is EAGVVQSPRYKIIEKKQPVAFWCNPISGHNTLYWYLQNLGQGPELLIRYENEEAVDDSQLPKDRFSAERLKGVDSTLKIQPAELGDSAVYLCASSQTRSAGELFFGEGSRLTVL.

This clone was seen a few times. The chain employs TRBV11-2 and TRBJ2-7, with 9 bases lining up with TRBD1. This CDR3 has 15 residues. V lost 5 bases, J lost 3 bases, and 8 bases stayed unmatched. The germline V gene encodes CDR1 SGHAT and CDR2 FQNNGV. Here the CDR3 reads CASSPGTGPLYEQYF. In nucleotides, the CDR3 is TGTGCCAGCAGCCCCGGGACAGGGCCGCTCTACGAGCAGTACTTC.

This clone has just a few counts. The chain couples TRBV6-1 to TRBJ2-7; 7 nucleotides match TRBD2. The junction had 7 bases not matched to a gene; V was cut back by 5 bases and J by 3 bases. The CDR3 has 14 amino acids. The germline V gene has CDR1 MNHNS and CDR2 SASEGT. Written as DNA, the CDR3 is TGTGCCAGCAGTCCCGAAGCGGGGCTCTACGAGCAGTACTTC. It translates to CASSPEAGLYEQYF.

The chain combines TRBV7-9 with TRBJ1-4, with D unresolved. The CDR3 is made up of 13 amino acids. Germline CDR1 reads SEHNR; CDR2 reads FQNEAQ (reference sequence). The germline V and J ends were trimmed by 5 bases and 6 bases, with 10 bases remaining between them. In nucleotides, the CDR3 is TGTGCCAGCAGCCCCCCTACAGATGAAAAACTGTTTTTT. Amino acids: CASSPPTDEKLFF.

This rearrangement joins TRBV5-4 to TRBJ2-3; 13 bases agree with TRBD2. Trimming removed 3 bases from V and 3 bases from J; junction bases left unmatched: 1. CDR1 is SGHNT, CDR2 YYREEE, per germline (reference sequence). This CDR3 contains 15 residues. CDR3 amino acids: CASSSGLAGTDTQYF. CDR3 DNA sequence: TGTGCCAGCAGCTCGGGACTAGCGGGGACAGATACGCAGTATTTT.

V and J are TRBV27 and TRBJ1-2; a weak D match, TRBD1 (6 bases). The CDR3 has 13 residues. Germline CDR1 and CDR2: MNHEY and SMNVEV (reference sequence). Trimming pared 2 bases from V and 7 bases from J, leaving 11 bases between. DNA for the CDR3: TGTGCCAGCAGTTTAACAGGGAGTAGTGGCTACACCTTC. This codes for CASSLTGSSGYTF.

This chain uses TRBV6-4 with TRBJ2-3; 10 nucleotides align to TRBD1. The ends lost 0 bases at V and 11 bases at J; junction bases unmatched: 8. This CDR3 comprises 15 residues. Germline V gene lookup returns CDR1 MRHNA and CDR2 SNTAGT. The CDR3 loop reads CASSDSTGGGERQYF. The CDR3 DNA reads TGTGCCAGCAGTGACTCGACAGGGGGCGGCGAGAGGCAGTATTTT.

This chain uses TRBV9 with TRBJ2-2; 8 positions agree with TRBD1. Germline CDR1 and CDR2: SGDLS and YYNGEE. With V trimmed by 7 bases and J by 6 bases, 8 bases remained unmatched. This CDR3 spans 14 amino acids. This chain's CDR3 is CASSRGRTPGELFF. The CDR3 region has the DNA TGTGCCAGCTCCAGGGGGCGGACCCCCGGGGAGCTGTTTTTT.

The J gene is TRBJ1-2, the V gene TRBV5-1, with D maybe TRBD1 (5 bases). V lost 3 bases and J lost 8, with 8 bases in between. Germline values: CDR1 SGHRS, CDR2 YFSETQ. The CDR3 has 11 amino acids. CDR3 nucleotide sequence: TGCGCCAGCAGCTCGGGGGGAGGCTACACCTTC. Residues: CASSSGGGYTF.